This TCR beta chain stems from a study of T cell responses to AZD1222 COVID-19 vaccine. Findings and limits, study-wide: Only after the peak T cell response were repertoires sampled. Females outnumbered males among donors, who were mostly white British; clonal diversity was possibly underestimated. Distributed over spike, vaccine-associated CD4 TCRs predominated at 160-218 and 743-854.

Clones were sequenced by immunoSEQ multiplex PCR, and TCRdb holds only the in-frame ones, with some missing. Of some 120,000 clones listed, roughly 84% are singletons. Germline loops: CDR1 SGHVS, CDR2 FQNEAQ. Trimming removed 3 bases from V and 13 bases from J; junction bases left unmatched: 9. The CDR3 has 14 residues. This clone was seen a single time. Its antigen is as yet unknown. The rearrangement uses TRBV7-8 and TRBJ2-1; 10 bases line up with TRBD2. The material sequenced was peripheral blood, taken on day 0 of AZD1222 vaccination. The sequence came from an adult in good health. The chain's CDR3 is CASSFGERGGVQFF. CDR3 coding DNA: TGTGCCAGCAGCTTTGGAGAGCGGGGGGGAGTTCAGTTCTTC.